This T cell receptor (beta chain) was profiled in a study of Ad26.COV2.S vaccination and SARS-CoV-2 variants. The CDR3 sequence is 14 residues long. V lost 1 base to trimming and J lost 1 base, with 4 bases between them. In germline, CDR1 is SEHNR, CDR2 FQNEAQ (reference sequence). Treatment noted: approximately 18 received Ad26.COV2.S at low or high dose, single or two shots; several received placebo; per-sample allocation not given. Material that was analyzed had been drawn on day 63 after the first vaccine or placebo injection. Measured with immunoSEQ multiplex PCR; TCRdb has only the in-frame clones, and not every one. The sample contains hundreds of thousands of clones, 80% to 90% of which appear only once. Remarks on this clone: Other nucleotide sequences from this sample produce the same CDR3.

The chain links TRBV7-9 to TRBJ2-2; D is unresolved. This clonotype was obtained from a person between 18 and 60 years old who received the Ad26.COV2.S COVID-19 vaccine or a placebo. Sequenced here: peripheral blood, sampled in a trial of Ad26.COV2.S vaccine versus placebo. CDR3 sequence (DNA): TGTGCCAGCAGCTTAGGAGGGAACACCGGGGAGCTGTTTTTT. Protein sequence: CASSLGGNTGELFF.